The rows below give T cell receptor beta chains drawn from one sample of a study of identical twins. TCRdb reprocessed the 5' RACE reads via MiXCR and lists one record per CDR3 protein. The sample includes some 500,000 distinct CDR3 sequences, 22% seen only once; the top ten take 0.75% to 0.95%. These same data were also listed under a study on T cells expressing NK-cell markers.

The sample consisted of CD4+ T cells sorted from blood. Receptors were obtained from a woman between 18 and 30 years old in good health. CDR3s include the opening cysteine and the closing phenylalanine or tryptophan. D genes are given only for firm matches. Not all rows give a size; the values are once, few, many and, for expanded clones, a class.

D	J	V	size	DNA	CDR3
-	TRBJ2-4	TRBV6-2/TRBV6-3	few	TGTGCCAGCAGCCTTCGGACAGACTCTCCCTACTTC	CASSLRTDSPYF
TRBD1	TRBJ1-2	TRBV7-9	-	TGTGCCAGCAGCCCCTCCGGGACAGTCACAGGTGGCTACACCTTC	CASSPSGTVTGGYTF
-	TRBJ2-3	TRBV12-3/TRBV12-4	many	TGTGCCAGCATCGTGACCGGTGCTAGCACAGATACGCAGTATTTT	CASIVTGASTDTQYF
-	TRBJ2-1	TRBV5-1	-	TGCGCCAGCAGGGAAACTAGTAGCTCCTACAATGAGCAGTTCTTC	CASRETSSSYNEQFF
-	TRBJ1-2	TRBV5-1	few	TGCGCCAGCAGCACAGACGATACGGGGGGCTACACCTTC	CASSTDDTGGYTF
TRBD2	TRBJ2-6	TRBV19	-	TGTGCCGCAAGGGGAGGGGCGGCTACCTCTGGGGCCAACGTCCTGACTTTC	CAARGGAATSGANVLTF
-	TRBJ2-7	TRBV20-1	few	TGCAGTGCTAGAGCAGGGCCCACCTACGAGCAGTACTTC	CSARAGPTYEQYF
-	TRBJ2-6	TRBV9	-	TGTGCCAGCAGCGTACAGGGTAGAGCTGGGGCCAACGTCCTGACTTTC	CASSVQGRAGANVLTF
-	TRBJ1-5	TRBV12-3/TRBV12-4	many	TGTGCCAGCACCCTACAGGGTGGGGGACAGCCCCAGCATTTT	CASTLQGGGQPQHF
-	TRBJ2-5	TRBV24-1	-	TGTGCCACCAGTGACCGAGCAGACCAAGAGACCCAGTACTTC	CATSDRADQETQYF
-	TRBJ1-2	TRBV7-9	few	TGTGCCAGCAGCTTAAGGGCTTCACGCTATGGCTACACCTTC	CASSLRASRYGYTF
TRBD1	TRBJ2-1	TRBV18	few	TGTGCCAGCTCGGGAGGCGGGACAGGCAATGAGCAGTTCTTC	CASSGGGTGNEQFF
-	TRBJ2-3	TRBV3-1	-	TGTGCCAGCAGCCACCGATCAACAGATACGCAGTATTTT	CASSHRSTDTQYF
-	TRBJ1-6	TRBV20-1	few	TGCAGTCCAGTTATGGGGGGCTATTCACCCCTCCACTTT	CSPVMGGYSPLHF
TRBD2	TRBJ2-3	TRBV7-3	-	TGTGCCAGCAGTTTACTAGCGGGTAGTGCAGATACGCAGTATTTT	CASSLLAGSADTQYF
TRBD2	TRBJ2-7	TRBV19	-	TGTGCCAGTACTCGGGGGACTAGCGGCCCCTACGAGCAGTACTTC	CASTRGTSGPYEQYF
-	TRBJ1-2	TRBV6-1	few	TGTGCCAGCAGGAAGGACAGCCCCTATGGCTACACCTTC	CASRKDSPYGYTF
TRBD2	TRBJ2-3	TRBV7-7	-	TGTGCCAGCAGCGCGGGACTACACACAGATACGCAGTATTTT	CASSAGLHTDTQYF
TRBD2	TRBJ2-7	TRBV6-5	-	TGTGCCAGCAGTTACGCGGGGGAGGGGAACGAGCAGTACTTC	CASSYAGEGNEQYF
TRBD1	TRBJ2-3	TRBV5-4	once	TGTGCCAGCAGGGGACAGGGTGGGGCAGATACGCAGTATTTT	CASRGQGGADTQYF
-	TRBJ2-5	TRBV12-3/TRBV12-4	-	TGTGCCAGCAGCACCCCTCGGTCCGCCCAGTACTTC	CASSTPRSAQYF
TRBD1	TRBJ1-3	TRBV5-1	-	TGCGCCAGCAGCTTTCTTCCGGGACAGACACTCTCTGGAAACACCATATATTTT	CASSFLPGQTLSGNTIYF
TRBD1	TRBJ2-6	TRBV6-1	-	TGTGCCAGCAGCCGGGACAGGGGATCTTCTGGGGCCAACGTCCTGACTTTC	CASSRDRGSSGANVLTF
TRBD1	TRBJ2-1	TRBV5-5	-	TGTGCCAGCAGCCTAATTCCGGGACAGGGGATTAATGAGCAGTTCTTC	CASSLIPGQGINEQFF
-	TRBJ2-2	TRBV10-3	-	TGTGCCATCAGTCTACTAGGAGGGGGCGCCGGGGAGCTGTTTTTT	CAISLLGGGAGELFF
-	TRBJ2-5	TRBV9	-	TGTGCCAGCAGCGTAGACTCGACGGGATCGAAGACCCAGTACTTC	CASSVDSTGSKTQYF
TRBD1	TRBJ1-2	TRBV6-2/TRBV6-3	-	TGTGCCAGCAAAGACAGGGTTGGCCATGGCTACACCTTC	CASKDRVGHGYTF
-	TRBJ2-7	TRBV12-3/TRBV12-4	-	TGTGCCAGCAGTCTATACGGGACTCTCTACGAGCAGTACTTC	CASSLYGTLYEQYF
-	TRBJ2-7	TRBV12-5	-	TGTGCTAGTGGTTTGACCCCAACGGGGCAGTACTTC	CASGLTPTGQYF